This T cell receptor beta chain derives from a study of T cells in Graves' hyperthyroidism and ophthalmopathy. Study results and caveats: Blood also held most thyroid clonotypes expanded beyond 0.001.

Concerning this clonotype itself: The target antigen is unknown.

CDR1 is MGHRA, CDR2 YSYEKL, per germline. V lost 0 bases and J 5 bases, leaving 5 bases between the germline ends. The CDR3 is 13 amino acids. Amplification of TCR beta CDR3 regions used RNA as the template. An initial round of RT-PCR targeting the TCR CDR3 relied on the HTBI primer set. TCRdb re-called the multiplex PCR reads with MiXCR, one entry per CDR3 protein. This table holds around 300,000 distinct CDR3 sequences, 14% found once. Hyperthyroidism, newly diagnosed and lasting under 2 months, affected patients aged 18 to 65. The authors took PBMCs from 10 ml fresh peripheral blood. The rearrangement joins TRBV4-1 to TRBJ1-5; D unclear. Sequencing used blood. The receptor was isolated from a woman in her 30s with Graves' hyperthyroidism. The CDR3 DNA sequence: TGCGCCAGCAGCCAAGACGAGGATCAGCCCCAGCATTTT. Amino acids: CASSQDEDQPQHF.